The 6 T cell receptor beta chains below were found in one sample sequenced in a study of blood T cells in healthy people across ages. Primed by a sample-barcoded 5' primer and a J-beta primer mix, a second PCR proceeded for 7 to 11 cycles. TCRdb passed the 5' RACE reads through MiXCR, listing each CDR3 protein once. The sample lists 540,000 or so distinct CDR3 sequences; roughly 28% were seen once. Sequencing was done on a sample of blood. These receptors originate from a woman aged 70-85 years in good health.

This clonotype was seen a handful of times. This sequence joins TRBV7-7 and TRBJ2-5, with D perhaps assigned TRBD1 or TRBD2 (6 bases each). CDR1 SSHAT and CDR2 FNYEAQ come from the germline V gene (reference sequence). The CDR3 runs to 14 residues. V lost 5 bases and J lost 3, with 13 bases in between. CDR3 protein: CASSHGGQKETQYF. CDR3 DNA: TGTGCCAGCAGCCATGGGGGGCAGAAAGAGACCCAGTACTTC.

As concerns this clonotype: Germline is not matched at one junction end, which may reflect a read error. The V and J genes are TRBV29-1 and TRBJ2-7; maybe TRBD1 (5 bases). The CDR3 is 12 residues long. The germline V gene has CDR1 SQVTM and CDR2 ANQGSEA. CDR3 loop: CSVVQGTYEQSF. DNA for the CDR3: TGCAGCGTTGTTCAGGGAACCTACGAGCAGTCCTTC.

This clonotype was counted once. The chain links TRBV2 to TRBJ2-3, with 11 bases matching TRBD2. Germline CDR1 and CDR2: SNHLY and FYNNEI. CDR3 length equals 16 residues. V was clipped by 5 bases and J by 0 bases; unmatched bases: 4. The CDR3 nucleotides are TGTGCCAGCAGTTTTCGGACTAGCGGGAGCACAGATACGCAGTATTTT. Translated, it gives CASSFRTSGSTDTQYF.

In this sample, this clonotype turned up a few times. The rearrangement joins TRBV20-1 to TRBJ2-5, with TRBD2 matching over 10 bases. This CDR3 region has 15 residues. The trim removed 1 base at V and 5 bases at J, leaving 7 bases unmatched. The germline gives CDR1 DFQATT, CDR2 SNEGSKA (reference sequence). CDR3 sequence: CSARVAAGGQETQYF. CDR3 nucleotide sequence: TGCAGTGCTAGAGTTGCAGCGGGGGGGCAGGAGACCCAGTACTTC.

This clonotype was seen only a few times. The V and J genes are TRBV5-1 and TRBJ2-7, with 8 bases matching TRBD2. The CDR3 runs to 16 residues. Germline V CDR1 and CDR2: SGHRS, YFSETQ. Unmatched junction bases numbered 14, after V lost 5 bases and J lost 4 bases. Written as DNA, the CDR3 is TGCGCCAGCAGGCTTCTCTTCGGGGGGGACCAATACGAGCAGTACTTC. The encoded protein is CASRLLFGGDQYEQYF.

The chain is built from TRBV30 and TRBJ2-7; TRBD1 or TRBD2 may be the D gene (5 bases each). The CDR3 runs 13 residues. V dropped 2 bases and J dropped 6 bases, with 14 bases sitting between them. Germline V gives CDR1 GTSNPN, CDR2 SVGIG (reference sequence). The CDR3 loop reads CAWSPGTLREQYF. In DNA, the CDR3 is TGTGCCTGGAGTCCTGGGACCCTCCGCGAGCAGTACTTC.